This section outlines one T cell receptor beta chain sequence together with its context. Its antigen remains unknown. The sequencing template was cDNA reverse transcribed from extracted RNA. The repertoire was sequenced with immunoSEQ multiplex PCR; TCRdb's copy has only in-frame clones and lacks some. The sample has tens of thousands of clones, 65% seen once. Stated treatment: oral pan-JAK inhibitor, 5-10 mg twice daily. This specimen comes from a study of CD8+ T cells in alopecia areata. As for the study in general: Tofacitinib administration persisted for 6 to 18 months, succeeded by 6 months off drug.

Study-wide points: There were many expanded lesional clones persisting in scalp and blood during tofacitinib.

Germline loops: CDR1 GTSNPN, CDR2 SVGIG (reference sequence). CDR3 length: 14 amino acids. V shed 2 bases and J 5 bases; nucleotides not matched to a gene: 7. The receptor was derived from a human donor with alopecia areata. The V call is TRBV30, the J call TRBJ1-1, with TRBD1 identical over 8 bases. Sample: CD8+ T cells sorted from blood, taken at week 4, from a patient treated with tofacitinib. The DNA of the CDR3 is TGTGCCTGGAGTACGGGGACAGGTGGTACTGAAGCTTTCTTT. This codes for CAWSTGTGGTEAFF.